Described below is a single T cell receptor beta chain sequence and its context. Its target is unknown. This sample was included in a study of T cells expressing NK-cell markers. General study findings and limits: The CD3+CD56-NKG2C+ fraction of a handful of donors was also led by these clonotypes.

TCRdb processed the 5' RACE reads again and assigns one entry to each CDR3 protein, with no DNA. The sample table includes some 280,000 distinct CDR3 sequences. The origin of this receptor is a man younger than 35 in good health. Sequenced sample: blood T cells: a sorted CD56 or NKG2C T cell subset, CD4+ or CD8+ T cells, or bulk PBMC T cells (not recorded which).

The CDR3 region is CASSLILDRGIGQPQHF. The chain recombines TRBV5-5 with TRBJ1-5; TCRdb picks TRBD1, but there is no DNA to check that call. The CDR3 has 17 amino acids. Per germline, CDR1 SGHKS and CDR2 YYEKEE (reference sequence).